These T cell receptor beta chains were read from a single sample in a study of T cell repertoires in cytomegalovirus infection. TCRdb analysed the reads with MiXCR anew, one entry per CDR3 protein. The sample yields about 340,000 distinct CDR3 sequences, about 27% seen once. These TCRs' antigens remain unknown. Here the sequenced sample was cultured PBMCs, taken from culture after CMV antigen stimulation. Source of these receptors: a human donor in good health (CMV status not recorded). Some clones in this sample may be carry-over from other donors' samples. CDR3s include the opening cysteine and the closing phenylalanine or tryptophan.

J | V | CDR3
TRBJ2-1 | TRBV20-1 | CSAPGGGEGDEQFF
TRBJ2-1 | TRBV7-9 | CASSHPNSPEGYNEQFF
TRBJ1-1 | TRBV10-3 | CAISEIENTEAFF
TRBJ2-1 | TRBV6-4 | CASSSGGLAGGDNEQFF
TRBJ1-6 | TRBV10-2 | CASSREYSYNTPLHF
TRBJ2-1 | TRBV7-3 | CASSLEPDNEQFF
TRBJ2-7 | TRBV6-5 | CASSYTGTGYEQYF
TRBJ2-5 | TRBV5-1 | CASSLGIAGRSQETQYF
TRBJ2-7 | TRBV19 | CASNGGQASSYEQYF
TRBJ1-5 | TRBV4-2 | CASSQEMEGSQHF
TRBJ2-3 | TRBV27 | CASSLPPGNTDTQYF
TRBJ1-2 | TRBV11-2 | CASSLIKTGGAGYGYTF
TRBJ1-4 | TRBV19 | CASSMTSATNEKLFF
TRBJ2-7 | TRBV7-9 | CASSRNRDSKPWEQYF
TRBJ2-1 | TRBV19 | CASSPTRTNEQFF
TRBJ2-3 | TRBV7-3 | CASSLTRADTQYF
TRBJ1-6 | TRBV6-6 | CASSYAEGRSPLHF
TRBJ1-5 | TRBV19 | CASSIPTGKSNQPQHF
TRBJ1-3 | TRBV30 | CAWSVDREGSGNTIYF
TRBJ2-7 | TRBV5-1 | CASSWEGSYEQYF
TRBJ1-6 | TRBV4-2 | CASSQDLGGNSPLHF
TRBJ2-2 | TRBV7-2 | CASSLGSGGLLGELFF
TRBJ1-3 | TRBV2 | CASRKRGPLYF
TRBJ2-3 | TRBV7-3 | CASSLGPGAGGPGDTQYF
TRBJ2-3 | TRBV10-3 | CAISDTGVRADTQYF
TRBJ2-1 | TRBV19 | CASIGGGYNEQFF
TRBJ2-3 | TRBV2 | CASSVQGGTDTQYF
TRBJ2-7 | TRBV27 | CASSLMTPNPYEQYF
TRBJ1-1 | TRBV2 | CASIALTGSTEAFF
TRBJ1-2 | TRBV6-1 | CASSENSNYGYTF
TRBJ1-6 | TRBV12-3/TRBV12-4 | CASSIGGEGVAPLHF
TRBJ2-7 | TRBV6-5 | CASMATSGGIGSYEQYF
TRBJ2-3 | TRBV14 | CASSQLPDTQYF
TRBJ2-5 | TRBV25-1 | CASGLAGALQETQYF
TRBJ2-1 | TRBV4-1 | CASSHSPGRQGVEQFF
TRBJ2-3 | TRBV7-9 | CASSFRTSGIVKNTDTQYF
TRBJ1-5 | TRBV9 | CASSLGGFNQPQHF
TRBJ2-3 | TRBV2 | CASNAGGPDTQYF
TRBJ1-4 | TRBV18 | CASSPQEANEKLFF
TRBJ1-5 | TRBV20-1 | CSASGTGIQPQHF